This paragraph covers one T cell receptor (beta chain) sequence. Its antigen is not identified. The CDR3 consists of 14 residues. Germline lookup yields CDR1 MGHDK and CDR2 SYGVNS. Germline trimming cut 5 bases from V and 9 bases from J; bases unmatched to any gene: 7. These data come from a study of T cell responses to AZD1222 COVID-19 vaccine. Sequencing used immunoSEQ multiplex PCR; TCRdb keeps in-frame clones, though not all of them. The sample lists approximately 140,000 clones, more than 85% occurring once. Study-wide points: Reports indicate that nearly half of spike-specific TCRs are directed at unmutated variant regions. Only a handful of AZD1222 recipients, roughly 6 in all, had baseline seropositivity. Vaccine-associated CD4 TCRs spanned spike, dominant at 160-218 and 743-854.

The TCR originated in an adult in good health. The sequencing here drew on peripheral blood, taken on day 0 of AZD1222 vaccination. This chain uses TRBV25-1 with TRBJ2-1, with 10 nucleotides matching TRBD2. CDR3 in amino acids: CASSPAGGPAEQFF. The CDR3 DNA reads as TGTGCCAGCAGTCCAGCGGGGGGGCCGGCTGAGCAGTTCTTC.